This T cell receptor beta chain was obtained from a study of shared clonotypes between healthy human individuals. TCRdb keeps only in-frame clones here, not all; method: immunoSEQ multiplex PCR. The sample records 1.4 million or so clones, 98% being singletons. Per germline, CDR1 MDHEN and CDR2 SYDVKM. Trimming left V 8 bases short and J 7 bases short, with 23 bases between. The CDR3 has 15 residues. The sample comprised naive CD4+ T cells sorted from blood. Noted subset: CD45RA+ positively selected. The receptor's source is a man younger than 45 in good health. The V and J genes are TRBV28 and TRBJ2-5; D may correspond to TRBD1 or TRBD2 (5 bases each). CDR3 bases: TGTGCCAGCTTGCGAGGGGCGGCCCGCGAGGGGACCCAGTACTTC. Its translation: CASLRGAAREGTQYF. Together with reference TRBV28 and TRBJ2-5, the CDR3 gives the full variable domain: DVKVTQSSRYLVKRTGEKVFLECVQDMDHENMFWYRQDPGLGLRLIYFSYDVKMKEKGDIPEGYSVSREKKERFSLILESASTNQTSMYLCASLRGAAREGTQYFGPGTRLLVL.